This T cell receptor (beta chain) stems from a study of blood T cell repertoires in COVID-19. About the research overall: Whether acute or convalescent, the COVID-19 samples came from the United States, Italy and Spain. From T cells, B-cell-depleted T cells, or PBMCs came the material, which was cDNA or gDNA.

The CDR3 contains 14 residues. Germline CDR1 and CDR2: ENHRY and SYGVKD. With 6 bases removed from V and 0 bases from J, the gap between germline ends came to 11 bases. Measured with immunoSEQ multiplex PCR; TCRdb has only the in-frame clones, and not every one. The sample holds about 160,000 clones, approximately 86% seen once. The rearrangement uses TRBV10-3 and TRBJ1-2; D is perhaps TRBD1 (6 bases). The sample was peripheral blood. The TCR originated in a man older than 75 with COVID-19, enrolled during active disease. Here the CDR3 reads CAISQGGSNYGYTF. The CDR3 coding sequence is TGTGCCATCAGCCAAGGGGGATCTAACTATGGCTACACCTTC.